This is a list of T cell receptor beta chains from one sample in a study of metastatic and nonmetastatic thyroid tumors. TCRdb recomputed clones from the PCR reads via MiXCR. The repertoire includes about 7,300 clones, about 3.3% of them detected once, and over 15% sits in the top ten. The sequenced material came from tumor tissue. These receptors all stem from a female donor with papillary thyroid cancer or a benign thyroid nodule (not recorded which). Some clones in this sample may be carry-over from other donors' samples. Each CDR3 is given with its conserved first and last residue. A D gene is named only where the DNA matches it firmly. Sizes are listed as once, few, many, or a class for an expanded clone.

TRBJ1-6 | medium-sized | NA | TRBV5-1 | TGCGCCAGCAGCCCGCAAGGGGGAGGGTCACCCCTCCACTTT | CASSPQGGGSPLHF
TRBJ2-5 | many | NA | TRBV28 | TGCGCCAGCACCCCCCCCCAGGGATGGCAAGAGACCCAGTACTTC | CASTPPQGWQETQYF
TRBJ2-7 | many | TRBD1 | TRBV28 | TGTGCCAGCATCCGACAGGGGACGCGTGGCTTTTCTCGATACGAGCAGTACTTC | CASIRQGTRGFSRYEQYF
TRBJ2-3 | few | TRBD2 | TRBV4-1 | TGCGCCAGCAGCGGGATGGGGGCGGGAGGGCCTTCAGATACGCAGTATTTT | CASSGMGAGGPSDTQYF
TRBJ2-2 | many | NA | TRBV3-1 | TGTGCCAGCAGCCAAGAGAGCCATACCGGGGAGCTGTTTTTT | CASSQESHTGELFF
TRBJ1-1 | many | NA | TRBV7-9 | TGTGCCAGCAGCTCCCTAGACCTGAACACTGAAGCTTTCTTT | CASSSLDLNTEAFF
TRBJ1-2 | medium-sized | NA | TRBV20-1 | TGCAGTGCTAGAGATTACTCGACTGTGTCTAACTATGGCTACACCTTC | CSARDYSTVSNYGYTF
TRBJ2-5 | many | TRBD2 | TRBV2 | TGTGCCAGCAGTGTAGCAGCGGGAATAGAGACCCAGTACTTC | CASSVAAGIETQYF
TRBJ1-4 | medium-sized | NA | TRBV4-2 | TGTGCCAGCAGCCAACCCTATGGGGGAGGGCAGGGTGAAAAACTGTTTTTT | CASSQPYGGGQGEKLFF
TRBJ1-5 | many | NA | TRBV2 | TGTGTCGTTCAAGGGATGGGCAATCAGCCCCAGCATTTT | CVVQGMGNQPQHF
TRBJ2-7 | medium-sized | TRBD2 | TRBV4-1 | TGCGCCAGCAGCCTCCAAGCTAGCGGGAATAGGGTCGGCGAGCAGTACTTC | CASSLQASGNRVGEQYF
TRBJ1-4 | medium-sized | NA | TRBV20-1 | TGCAGTGCTAGAACAAATAGGGCGACAAGCGGTAATGAAAAACTGTTTTTT | CSARTNRATSGNEKLFF
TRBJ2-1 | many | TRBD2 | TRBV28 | TGTGCCAGCAGTGCTAGCGGGGGCGGCCATGAGCAGTTCTTC | CASSASGGGHEQFF
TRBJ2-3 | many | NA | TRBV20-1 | TGCAGTGCTAGTGCCGGGAGTGGGGCAGATACGCAGTATTTT | CSASAGSGADTQYF
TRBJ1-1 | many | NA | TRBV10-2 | TGCGCCAGCAGTGTCGAGGAGAACACTGAAGCTTTCTTT | CASSVEENTEAFF
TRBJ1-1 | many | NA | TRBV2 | TGTGCCAGCAGTGGACAGGCTGAAGCTTTCTTT | CASSGQAEAFF
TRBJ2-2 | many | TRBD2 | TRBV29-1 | TGCAGCGTTACAACTAGCGGAAGTCCCGGGGAGCTGTTTTTT | CSVTTSGSPGELFF
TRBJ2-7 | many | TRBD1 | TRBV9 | TGTGCCAGCAGCCCTCAAGGACAGGGTATCTACGAGCAGTACTTC | CASSPQGQGIYEQYF
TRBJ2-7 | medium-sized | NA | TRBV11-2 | TGTGCCAGCAGCTTAGTCGGGGCTCACGAGCAGTACTTC | CASSLVGAHEQYF
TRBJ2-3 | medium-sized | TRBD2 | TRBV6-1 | TGTGCCAGCAGACTAGCGGGCGCAGATACGCAGTATTTT | CASRLAGADTQYF
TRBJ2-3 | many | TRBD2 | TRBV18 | TGTGCCAGCACCAGGACTAGCGTAGGCACAGATACGCAGTATTTT | CASTRTSVGTDTQYF
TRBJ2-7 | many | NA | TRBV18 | TGTGCCAGCTCACCGTCCAGGGGAAGGAACAGCGGGGATAGCTCCTACGAGCAGTACTTC | CASSPSRGRNSGDSSYEQYF
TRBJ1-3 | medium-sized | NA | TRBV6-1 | TGTGCCAGCACCGTGGGGGGCATCTCTGGAAACACCATATATTTT | CASTVGGISGNTIYF
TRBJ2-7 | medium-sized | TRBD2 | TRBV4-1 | TGCGCCAGCAGCCAGACTAGCGGGTCCTCCTACGAGCAGTACTTC | CASSQTSGSSYEQYF
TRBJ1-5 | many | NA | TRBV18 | TGTGCCAGCTCACCACTGGACACCCTTGGTCAGCCCCAGCATTTT | CASSPLDTLGQPQHF
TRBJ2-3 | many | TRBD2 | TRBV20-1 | TGCAGTGCTAGAGATGGGCGGGAGTCAACAGATACGCAGTATTTT | CSARDGRESTDTQYF
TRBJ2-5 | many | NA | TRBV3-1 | TGTGCCAGCAGCCGCTCGGGGCTCGAAGAGACCCAGTACTTC | CASSRSGLEETQYF
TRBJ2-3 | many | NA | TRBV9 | TGTGCCAGCAGCGTAGTCAGCGGGAGCACAGATACGCAGTATTTT | CASSVVSGSTDTQYF
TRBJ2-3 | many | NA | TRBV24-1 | TGTGCCACCAGTGACATCGGGGCTAGCACAGATACGCAGTATTTT | CATSDIGASTDTQYF
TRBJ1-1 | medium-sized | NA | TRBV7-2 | TGTGCCAGCAGCTTAGCCCCGCCGGGACACCAGAACACTGAAGCTTTCTTT | CASSLAPPGHQNTEAFF
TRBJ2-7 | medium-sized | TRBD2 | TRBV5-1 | TGCGCCAGCAGCGAACGACTAGCGGGACTAAACGAGCAGTACTTC | CASSERLAGLNEQYF
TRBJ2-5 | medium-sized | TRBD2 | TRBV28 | TGTGCCAGCAGTTCCGACGGGGGAGGGGAAGAGACCCAGTACTTC | CASSSDGGGEETQYF
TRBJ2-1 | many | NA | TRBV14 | TGTGCCAGCAGCCAATTAGGGCTTATTGCCTACAATGAGCAGTTCTTC | CASSQLGLIAYNEQFF
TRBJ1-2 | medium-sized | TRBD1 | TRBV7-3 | TGTGCCAGCAGCCCGGGACAGGGAGCCTCTGGCTACACCTTC | CASSPGQGASGYTF
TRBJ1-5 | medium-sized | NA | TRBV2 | TGTGCCAGCAGTGATAGGCAGGGCAATCAGCCCCAGCATTTT | CASSDRQGNQPQHF
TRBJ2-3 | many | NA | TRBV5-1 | TGCGCCAGCAGCGTCCACATGGATACGCAGTATTTT | CASSVHMDTQYF
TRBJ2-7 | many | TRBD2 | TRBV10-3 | TGTGCCACCGGGACTAGCTACGAGCAGTACTTC | CATGTSYEQYF
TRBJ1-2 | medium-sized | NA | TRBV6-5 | TGTGCCAGCAGTTACGACGGTAACTATGGCTACACCTTC | CASSYDGNYGYTF
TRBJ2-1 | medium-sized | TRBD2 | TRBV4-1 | TGCGCCAGCAGCCAAGAAGGACTAGGACTAGCAGGTCATGAGCAGTTCTTC | CASSQEGLGLAGHEQFF
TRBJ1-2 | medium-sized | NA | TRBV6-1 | TGTGCCAGCAGTCAAGGGACTAACTATGGCTACACCTTC | CASSQGTNYGYTF
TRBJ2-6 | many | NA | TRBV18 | TGTGCCAGCTCACCAGGGCGAACCCCGGGGGCCAACGTCCTGACTTTC | CASSPGRTPGANVLTF
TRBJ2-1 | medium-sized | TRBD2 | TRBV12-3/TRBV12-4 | TGTGCCAGCAGTTTACTTGGCGGGGGGAATGAGCAGTTCTTC | CASSLLGGGNEQFF